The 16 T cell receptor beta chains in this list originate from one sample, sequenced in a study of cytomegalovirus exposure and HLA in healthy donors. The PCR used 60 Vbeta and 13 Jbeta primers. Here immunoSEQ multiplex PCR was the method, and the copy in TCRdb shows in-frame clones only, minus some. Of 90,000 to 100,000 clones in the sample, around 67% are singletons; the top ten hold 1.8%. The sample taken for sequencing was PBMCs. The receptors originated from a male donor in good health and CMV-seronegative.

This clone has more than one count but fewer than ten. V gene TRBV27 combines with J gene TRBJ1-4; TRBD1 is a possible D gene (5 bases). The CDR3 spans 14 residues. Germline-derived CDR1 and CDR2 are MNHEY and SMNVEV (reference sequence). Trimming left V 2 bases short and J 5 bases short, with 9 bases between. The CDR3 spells CASSLGSGNEKLFF. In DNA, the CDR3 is TGTGCCAGCAGTTTAGGCTCAGGGAATGAAAAACTGTTTTTT.

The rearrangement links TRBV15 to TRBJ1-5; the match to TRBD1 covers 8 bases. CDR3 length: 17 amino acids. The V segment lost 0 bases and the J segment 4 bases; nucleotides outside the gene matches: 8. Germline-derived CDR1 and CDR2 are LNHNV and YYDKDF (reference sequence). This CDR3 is CATSRDWDRLQNQPQHF. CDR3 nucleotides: TGTGCCACCAGCAGAGATTGGGACAGGCTCCAAAATCAGCCCCAGCATTTT.

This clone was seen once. CDR3 nucleotide sequence: TGTGCCAGCAGTTTGGGACAGCAGATTATTGGAAACACCATATATTTT. Residues: CASSLGQQIIGNTIYF. V usage is TRBV28 and J usage is TRBJ1-3; the match to TRBD1 covers 7 bases. The CDR3 totals 16 residues. Trimming at V came to 3 bases and at J to 3 bases, leaving 8 bases not matched to a gene. Germline CDR1 reads MDHEN; CDR2 reads SYDVKM. The entire variable domain, with the rest obtained from reference TRBV28 and TRBJ1-3, is as follows: DVKVTQSSRYLVKRTGEKVFLECVQDMDHENMFWYRQDPGLGLRLIYFSYDVKMKEKGDIPEGYSVSREKKERFSLILESASTNQTSMYLCASSLGQQIIGNTIYFGEGSWLTVV.

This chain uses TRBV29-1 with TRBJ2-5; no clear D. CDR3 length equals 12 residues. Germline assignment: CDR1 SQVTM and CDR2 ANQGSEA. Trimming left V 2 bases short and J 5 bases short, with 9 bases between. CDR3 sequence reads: CSVESPRETQYF. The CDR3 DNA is TGCAGCGTTGAAAGCCCCCGGGAGACCCAGTACTTC.

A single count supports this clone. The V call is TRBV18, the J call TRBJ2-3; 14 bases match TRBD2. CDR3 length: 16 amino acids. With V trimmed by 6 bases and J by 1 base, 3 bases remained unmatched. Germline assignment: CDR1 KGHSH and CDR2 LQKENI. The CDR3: CASSKTSGRGTDTQYF. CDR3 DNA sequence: TGTGCCAGCTCGAAGACTAGCGGGAGGGGCACAGATACGCAGTATTTT.

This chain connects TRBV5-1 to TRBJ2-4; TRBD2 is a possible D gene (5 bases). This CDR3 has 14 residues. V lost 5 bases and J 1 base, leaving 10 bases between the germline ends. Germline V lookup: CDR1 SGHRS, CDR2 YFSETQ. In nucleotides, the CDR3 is TGCGCCAGCAGGGAGGAGTCCGCCAAAAACATTCAGTACTTC. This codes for CASREESAKNIQYF.

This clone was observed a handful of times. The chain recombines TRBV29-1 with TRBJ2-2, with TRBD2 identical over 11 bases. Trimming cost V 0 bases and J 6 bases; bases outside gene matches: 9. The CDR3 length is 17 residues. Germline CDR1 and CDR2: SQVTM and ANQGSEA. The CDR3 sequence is CSVEDRDSGRAPGELFF. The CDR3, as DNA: TGCAGCGTTGAAGATCGCGATAGCGGGAGGGCCCCCGGGGAGCTGTTTTTT.

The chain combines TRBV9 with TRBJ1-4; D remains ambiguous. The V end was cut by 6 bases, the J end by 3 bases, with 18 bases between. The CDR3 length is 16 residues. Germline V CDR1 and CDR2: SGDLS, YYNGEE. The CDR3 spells CASTPEARPSNEKLFF. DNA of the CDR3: TGTGCCAGCACCCCAGAGGCCCGGCCTTCTAATGAAAAACTGTTTTTT.

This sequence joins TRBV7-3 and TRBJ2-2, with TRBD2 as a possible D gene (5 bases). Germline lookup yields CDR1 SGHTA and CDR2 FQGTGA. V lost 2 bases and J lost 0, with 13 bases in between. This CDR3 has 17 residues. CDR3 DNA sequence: TGTGCCAGCAGCTTATCCTCCGGGGTTCCGAACACCGGGGAGCTGTTTTTT. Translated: CASSLSSGVPNTGELFF.

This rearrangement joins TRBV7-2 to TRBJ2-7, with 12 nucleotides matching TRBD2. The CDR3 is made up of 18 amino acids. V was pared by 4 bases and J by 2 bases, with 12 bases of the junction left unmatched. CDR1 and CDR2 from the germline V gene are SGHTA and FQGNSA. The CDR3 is CASSSATSGRTTPYEQYF. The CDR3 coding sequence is TGTGCCAGCAGCTCTGCGACTAGCGGGAGAACTACCCCCTACGAGCAGTACTTC. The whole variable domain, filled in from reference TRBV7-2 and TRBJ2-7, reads GAGVSQSPSNKVTEKGKDVELRCDPISGHTALYWYRQSLGQGLEFLIYFQGNSAPDKSGLPSDRFSAERTGGSVSTLTIQRTQQEDSAVYLCASSSATSGRTTPYEQYFGPGTRLTVT.

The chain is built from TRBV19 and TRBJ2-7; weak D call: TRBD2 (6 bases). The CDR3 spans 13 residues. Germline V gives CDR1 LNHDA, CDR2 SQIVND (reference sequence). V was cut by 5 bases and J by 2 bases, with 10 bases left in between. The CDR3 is CASSPTRTYEQYF. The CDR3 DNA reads TGTGCCAGTAGTCCGACTAGAACCTACGAGCAGTACTTC.

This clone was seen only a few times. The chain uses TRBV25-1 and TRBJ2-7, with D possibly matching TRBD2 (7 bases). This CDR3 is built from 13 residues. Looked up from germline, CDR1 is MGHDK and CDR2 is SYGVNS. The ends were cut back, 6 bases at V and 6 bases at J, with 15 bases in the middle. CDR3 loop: CASRGGGSREQYF. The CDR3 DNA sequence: TGTGCCAGCAGGGGAGGGGGGAGCCGCGAGCAGTACTTC.

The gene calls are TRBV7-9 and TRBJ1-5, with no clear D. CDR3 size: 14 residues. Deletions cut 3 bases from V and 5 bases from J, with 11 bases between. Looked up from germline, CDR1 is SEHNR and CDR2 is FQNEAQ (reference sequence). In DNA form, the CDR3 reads TGTGCCAGCAGCTTGACGGGGAAGGATCAGCCCCAGCATTTT. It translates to CASSLTGKDQPQHF.

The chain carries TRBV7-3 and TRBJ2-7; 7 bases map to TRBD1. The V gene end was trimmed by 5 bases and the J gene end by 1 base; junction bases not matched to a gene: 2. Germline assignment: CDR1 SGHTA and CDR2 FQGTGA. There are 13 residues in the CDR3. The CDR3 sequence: CASSATGSYEQYF. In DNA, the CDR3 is TGTGCCAGCAGCGCGACAGGGTCCTACGAGCAGTACTTC.

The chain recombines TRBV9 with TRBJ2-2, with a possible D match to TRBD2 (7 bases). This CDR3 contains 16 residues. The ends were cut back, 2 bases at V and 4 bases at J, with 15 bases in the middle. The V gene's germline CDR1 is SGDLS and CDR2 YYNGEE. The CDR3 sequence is CASSVEGGGSTGELFF. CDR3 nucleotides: TGTGCCAGCAGCGTCGAGGGGGGGGGTTCCACCGGGGAGCTGTTTTTT. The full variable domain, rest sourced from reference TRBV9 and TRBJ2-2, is DSGVTQTPKHLITATGQRVTLRCSPRSGDLSVYWYQQSLDQGLQFLIQYYNGEERAKGNILERFSAQQFPDLHSELNLSSLELGDSALYFCASSVEGGGSTGELFFGEGSRLTVL.

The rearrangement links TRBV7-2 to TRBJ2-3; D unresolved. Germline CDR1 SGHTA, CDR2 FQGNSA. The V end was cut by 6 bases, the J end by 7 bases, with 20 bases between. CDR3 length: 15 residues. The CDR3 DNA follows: TGTGCCAGCAGGACGAGAGCTCGAGGCACTCATACGCAGTATTTT. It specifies CASRTRARGTHTQYF.